This is a list of T cell receptor beta chains from one sample in a study of early T cells in non-severe SARS-CoV-2 infection. MiXCR, applied by TCRdb to the 5' RACE reads, yields one record per CDR3 protein. The sample records tens of thousands of distinct CDR3 sequences, 9% to 9.5% being singletons. What was sequenced was whole blood. These receptors were taken from an adult who was a healthcare worker with PCR-confirmed SARS-CoV-2 infection or an uninfected control (not recorded which). CDR3s include the opening cysteine and the closing phenylalanine or tryptophan. D genes are given only for firm matches. Part of the rows lack a size; the others show once, few, many or a class for expanded clones.

V	D	size	J	DNA	CDR3
TRBV11-2	-	many	TRBJ2-7	TGTGCCAGCAGCCTTACTAGGAACGAGCAGTACTTC	CASSLTRNEQYF
TRBV18	-	many	TRBJ2-2	TGTGCCAGCTCACCACCGGTCTATTACCAATCGAACACCGGGGAGCTGTTTTTT	CASSPPVYYQSNTGELFF
TRBV19	-	many	TRBJ1-2	TGTGCCAGTAGTGAGGAAAGACCATATGGCTACACCTTC	CASSEERPYGYTF
TRBV5-1	-	many	TRBJ2-4	TGCGCCAGCAGCTTGGACAGGGCGAACATTCAGTACTTC	CASSLDRANIQYF
TRBV5-1	-	few	TRBJ2-2	TGCGCCAGCAGCTCCCCGTCCGGGGAGCTGTTTTTT	CASSSPSGELFF
TRBV2	TRBD1	many	TRBJ1-6	TGTGCCAGCAATAACTTGGGACAGCCCACAATCCACTTT	CASNNLGQPTIHF
TRBV10-1	-	many	TRBJ1-1	TGCGCCAGCAGCGATAGAAGGGCGAGCACTGAAGCTTTCTTT	CASSDRRASTEAFF
TRBV11-2	-	-	TRBJ2-1	TGTGCCAGCAGCTCAACCTCGGGGAGCTCCTACAATGAGCAGTTCTTC	CASSSTSGSSYNEQFF
TRBV7-6	TRBD2	few	TRBJ2-3	TGTGCCAGCAGCTTAGACCCCCCCCCGCTAGCGGGAGGTTTCAGCACAGATACGCAGTATTTT	CASSLDPPPLAGGFSTDTQYF
TRBV29-1	TRBD1	many	TRBJ2-7	TGCAGCGTTGGGGGGACAGTCGACGAGCAGTACTTC	CSVGGTVDEQYF
TRBV5-1	-	many	TRBJ2-4	TGCGCCAGCAGCTTGTCAGGCCCTGAGGGGGGTAAAAACATTCAGTACTTC	CASSLSGPEGGKNIQYF
TRBV20-1	TRBD2	-	TRBJ2-7	TGCAGTGCCTCAACTAGCGGAGGGGTCTACGAGCAGTACTTC	CSASTSGGVYEQYF
TRBV2	-	many	TRBJ2-1	TGTGCCAGCAGTGAGGAAACCTCCTACAATGAGCAGTTCTTC	CASSEETSYNEQFF
TRBV6-2/TRBV6-3	TRBD2	many	TRBJ2-7	TGTGCCAGCAGACTAGCGGTTGCCTACGAGCAGTACTTC	CASRLAVAYEQYF
TRBV24-1	-	many	TRBJ2-5	TGTGCCACCGGCGGTGGGGATGACTTGACCCAGTACTTC	CATGGGDDLTQYF
TRBV2	-	many	TRBJ2-2	TGTGCCAGCAGTCCTTACACCGGGGAGCTGTTTTTT	CASSPYTGELFF
TRBV2	TRBD2	-	TRBJ2-3	TGTGCCAGCAGGGCCGGGACTAGTGAGATAGATACGCAGTATTTT	CASRAGTSEIDTQYF
TRBV27	-	many	TRBJ1-5	TGTGCCAGCAGTTTGCGCAGGGAAGGCAATCAGCCCCAGCATTTT	CASSLRREGNQPQHF
TRBV20-1	TRBD2	-	TRBJ2-7	TGCAGTGCTAGTCCCAGCGGGAGGAGTAACGAGCAGTACTTC	CSASPSGRSNEQYF
TRBV6-2/TRBV6-3	TRBD2	many	TRBJ2-7	TGTGCCAGCAGCTCTCCTGGGGAACTGCTAGCGGGCCCCTCCTACGAGCAGTACTTC	CASSSPGELLAGPSYEQYF
TRBV7-9	TRBD1	-	TRBJ2-7	TGTGCCAGCAGCGTGGAACAGGGGGAGATCTACGAGCAGTACTTC	CASSVEQGEIYEQYF
TRBV24-1	-	many	TRBJ1-5	TGTGCCACCAGTGATCCACGTGGCAATCAGCCCCAGCATTTT	CATSDPRGNQPQHF
TRBV11-1	-	many	TRBJ1-1	TGTGCCAGCAGCTTAGAAGGAGATTTGAACACTGAAGCTTTCTTT	CASSLEGDLNTEAFF
TRBV11-2	TRBD1	many	TRBJ2-2	TGTGCCAGCAGCTTAGGACCAAGGGGGCAGGAGGACACCGGGGAGCTGTTTTTT	CASSLGPRGQEDTGELFF
TRBV27	TRBD2	many	TRBJ2-1	TGTGCCAGCAGTTTATCGGCGGGGGGGACGTACAATGAGCAGTTCTTC	CASSLSAGGTYNEQFF
TRBV18	-	many	TRBJ2-1	TGTGCCAGCTCACGGGGGACAACCGGGCCCAATGAGCAGTTCTTC	CASSRGTTGPNEQFF
TRBV9	-	many	TRBJ2-7	TGTGCCAGCAGCGTAGTACAGAACTCCTACGAGCAGTACTTC	CASSVVQNSYEQYF
TRBV4-2	TRBD1	-	TRBJ2-7	TGTGCCAGCAGCCAAGTAACGATTCCCGGGACAGCCTACGAGCAGTACTTC	CASSQVTIPGTAYEQYF
TRBV7-9	-	many	TRBJ1-2	TGTGCCAGCAGCTTCGAGGGGAATGGCTACACCTTC	CASSFEGNGYTF
TRBV2	-	few	TRBJ1-6	TGTGCCAGCCGGCGGGGCGCGAATTCACCCCTCCACTTT	CASRRGANSPLHF
TRBV6-1	-	many	TRBJ1-2	TGTGCCAGCAGTGGACCTCCCGTAAGGGACCCTAACATTTTTAACTATGGCTACACCTTC	CASSGPPVRDPNIFNYGYTF
TRBV29-1	-	-	TRBJ2-5	TGCAGCGTTGAAGGGGGTAGCGGATTCCAAGAGGCCCAGTACTTC	CSVEGGSGFQEAQYF
TRBV3-1	TRBD2	few	TRBJ2-1	TGTGCCAGCAGCTCTTGGGGACTAGCGACCTCCTACAATGAGCAGTTCTTC	CASSSWGLATSYNEQFF
TRBV5-1	TRBD1	few	TRBJ2-7	TGCGCCAGCAGCCCGGGGGACAGGCCCCACGAGCAGTACTTC	CASSPGDRPHEQYF
TRBV20-1	TRBD2	few	TRBJ2-1	TGCAGTGCAACAGGGGAACTAGCGGGGTTCAATGAGCAGTTCTTC	CSATGELAGFNEQFF
TRBV11-2	-	many	TRBJ2-7	TGTGCCAGCAGCCTGGACAGCGGTCCCTACGAGCAGTACTTC	CASSLDSGPYEQYF
TRBV9	-	many	TRBJ2-2	TGTGCCAGCAGTGCGGACAGCGCGAACACCGGGGAGCTGTTTTTT	CASSADSANTGELFF
TRBV20-1	TRBD1	many	TRBJ1-6	TGCAGTGCGAAGGGGGCAGATAAGGCCTATAATTCACCCCTCCACTTT	CSAKGADKAYNSPLHF
TRBV4-1	-	few	TRBJ2-7	TGCGCCAGCAGCCAGGCACAGGGTTACGAGCAGTACTTC	CASSQAQGYEQYF